This T cell receptor (beta chain) was captured in a study of cytomegalovirus exposure and HLA in healthy donors. Study observations and caveats: Certain indistinguishable V segments, among them TRBV6-2 and TRBV6-3, were excluded.

In its sample, this clone was seen once. The antigen is unknown. The same CDR3 also results from other DNA sequences found in this sample. In the PCR, 60 Vbeta and 13 Jbeta primers were used. Profiled with immunoSEQ multiplex PCR; TCRdb holds only in-frame clones, not every one. This table holds approximately 190,000 clones, roughly 80% found once. Germline V gene data show CDR1 as KGHSH and CDR2 as LQKENI. With 0 bases clipped from V and 4 bases from J, the junction kept 0 bases outside the gene matches. The CDR3 is 16 residues long. Sequenced input: PBMCs. The J gene is TRBJ2-5, the V gene TRBV18, with 15 bases that match TRBD2. This clonotype was sampled from a man aged 50-59 years in good health and CMV-seronegative. CDR3 in DNA: TGTGCCAGCTCACCACCGGGACTAGCGGGAGGAGAGACCCAGTACTTC. Amino acid sequence: CASSPPGLAGGETQYF.